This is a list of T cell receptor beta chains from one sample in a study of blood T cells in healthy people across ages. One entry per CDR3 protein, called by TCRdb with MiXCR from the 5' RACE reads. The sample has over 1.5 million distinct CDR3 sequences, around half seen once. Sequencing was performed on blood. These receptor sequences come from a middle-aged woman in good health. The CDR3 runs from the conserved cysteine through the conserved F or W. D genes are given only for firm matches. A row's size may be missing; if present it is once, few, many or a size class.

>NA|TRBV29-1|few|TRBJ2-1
CSVGLGDNEQFF
TGCAGCGTGGGCTTAGGGGACAATGAGCAGTTCTTC
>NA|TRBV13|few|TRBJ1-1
CASSSGLGTEAFF
TGTGCCAGCAGCTCGGGACTGGGTACTGAAGCTTTCTTT
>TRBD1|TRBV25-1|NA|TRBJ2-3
CASSEYGDRVTADTQYF
TGTGCCAGCAGTGAATACGGCGACAGGGTAACGGCGGATACGCAGTATTTT
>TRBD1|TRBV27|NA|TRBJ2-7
CASSQTPGQAKYEQYF
TGTGCCAGCAGTCAGACACCGGGACAGGCAAAATACGAGCAGTACTTC
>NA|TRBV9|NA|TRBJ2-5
CASSKDSSQETQYF
TGTGCCAGCAGCAAGGACAGTTCCCAAGAGACCCAGTACTTC
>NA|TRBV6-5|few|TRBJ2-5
CASSTGPETQYF
TGTGCCAGCAGTACAGGCCCAGAGACCCAGTACTTC
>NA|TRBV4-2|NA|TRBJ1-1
CASSQEGGVGTEAFF
TGTGCCAGCAGCCAAGAGGGCGGGGTCGGGACTGAAGCTTTCTTT
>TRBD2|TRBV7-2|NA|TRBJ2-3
CASSLRRAGGDTQYF
TGTGCCAGCAGCTTAAGACGGGCCGGGGGGGATACGCAGTATTTT
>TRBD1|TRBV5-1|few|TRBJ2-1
CASSSKPGQTYNEQFF
TGCGCCAGCAGCTCCAAACCGGGACAGACTTACAATGAGCAGTTCTTC
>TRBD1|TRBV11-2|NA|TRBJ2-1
CASPSRDRDDEQFF
TGTGCCAGTCCAAGTAGGGACAGGGATGATGAGCAGTTCTTC
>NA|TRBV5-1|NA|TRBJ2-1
CASSAGSHEQFF
TGCGCCAGCAGCGCAGGGTCCCATGAGCAGTTCTTC
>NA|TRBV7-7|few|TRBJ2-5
CASSLDPEVETQYF
TGTGCTAGCAGCTTGGACCCAGAGGTAGAGACCCAGTACTTC
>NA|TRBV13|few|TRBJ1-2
CASSLGAGSGYTF
TGTGCCAGCAGCTTAGGGGCAGGGTCCGGCTACACCTTC
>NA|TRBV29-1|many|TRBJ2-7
CSVEGQGYEQYF
TGCAGCGTTGAGGGACAAGGCTACGAGCAGTACTTC
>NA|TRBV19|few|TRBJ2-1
CASSIYGNEQFF
TGTGCCAGTAGTATTTACGGGAATGAGCAGTTCTTC
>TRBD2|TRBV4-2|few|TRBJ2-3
CASSQDRASGAEDTQYF
TGTGCCAGCAGCCAAGATCGGGCTAGCGGGGCTGAAGATACGCAGTATTTT
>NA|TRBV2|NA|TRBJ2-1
CASREGGVKGFIFYNEQFF
TGTGCCAGCAGGGAGGGCGGGGTAAAAGGCTTTATCTTTTACAATGAGCAGTTCTTC
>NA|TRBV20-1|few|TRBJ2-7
CSANVGGNYEQYF
TGCAGTGCTAACGTTGGGGGAAACTACGAGCAGTACTTC
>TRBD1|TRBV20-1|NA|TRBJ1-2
CSARGPDRGRNTF
TGCAGTGCTAGAGGGCCGGACAGGGGGCGAAACACCTTC
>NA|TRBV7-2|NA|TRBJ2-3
CACSSTDTDTQYF
TGTGCCTGCAGCTCCACAGACACAGATACGCAGTATTTT
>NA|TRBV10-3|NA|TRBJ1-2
CASEGGLGYGYTF
TGTGCCAGCGAAGGGGGTTTGGGCTATGGCTACACCTTC
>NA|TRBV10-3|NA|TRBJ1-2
CAISEAVNYGYTF
TGTGCCATCAGTGAGGCGGTCAACTATGGCTACACCTTC
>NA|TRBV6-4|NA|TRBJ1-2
CASRNLGSYGYTF
TGTGCCAGCAGGAATCTGGGGTCCTATGGCTACACCTTC
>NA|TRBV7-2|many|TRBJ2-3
CASSLSRVTDTQYF
TGTGCTAGCAGCTTAAGCAGGGTCACCGATACGCAGTATTTT
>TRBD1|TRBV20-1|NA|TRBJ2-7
CSVNPPGTGLYEQYF
TGCAGTGTTAATCCCCCCGGGACAGGCCTCTACGAGCAGTACTTC
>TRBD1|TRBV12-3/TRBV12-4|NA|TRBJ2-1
CASSSGTGAEYEQFF
TGTGCCAGCAGTTCAGGGACAGGTGCTGAATATGAGCAGTTCTTC
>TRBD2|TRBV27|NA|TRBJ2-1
CASSVGGIYNEQFF
TGTGCCAGCAGCGTGGGGGGGATATACAATGAGCAGTTCTTC
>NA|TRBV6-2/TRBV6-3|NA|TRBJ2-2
CASRAASLLGELFF
TGTGCCAGCAGGGCGGCGTCTCTACTGGGGGAGCTGTTTTTT
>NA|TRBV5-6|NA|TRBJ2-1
CASSLALRGQYNEQFF
TGTGCCAGCAGCTTGGCCTTGAGGGGCCAGTACAATGAGCAGTTCTTC
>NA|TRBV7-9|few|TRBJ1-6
CASSSSTGFNSPLHF
TGTGCCAGCAGCTCATCCACAGGTTTTAATTCACCCCTCCACTTT
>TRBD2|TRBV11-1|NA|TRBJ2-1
CASSLTRGGSYNEQFF
TGTGCCAGCAGCTTGACGCGGGGGGGCTCCTACAATGAGCAGTTCTTC